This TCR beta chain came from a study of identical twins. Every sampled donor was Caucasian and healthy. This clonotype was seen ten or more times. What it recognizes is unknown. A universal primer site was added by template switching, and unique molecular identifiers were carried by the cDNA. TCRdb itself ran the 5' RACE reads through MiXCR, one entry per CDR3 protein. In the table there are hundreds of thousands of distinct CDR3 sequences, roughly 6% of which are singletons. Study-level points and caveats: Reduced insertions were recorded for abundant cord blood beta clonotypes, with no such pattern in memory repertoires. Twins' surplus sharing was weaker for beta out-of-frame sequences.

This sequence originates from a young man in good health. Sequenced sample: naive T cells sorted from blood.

CDR3 bases: TGTGCCAGCCGGGGGGCTGGGGCCAACGTCCTGACTTTC. This sequence encodes CASRGAGANVLTF. The gene calls are TRBV6-1 and TRBJ2-6; 7 bases map to TRBD2. Trimming took 8 bases from V and 2 from J; bases not matched to a gene: 0. The length of the CDR3 is 13 residues. Germline lookup yields CDR1 MNHNS and CDR2 SASEGT.